By frequency in the sample, the clone carrying this T cell receptor beta chain is large. The antigen is unknown. The data were taken from a study of yellow fever vaccine responses in identical twins. Study conclusions and caveats: A vaccine T cell response that seemed partly convergent and partly personalized was reported in twins.

CDR3 length: 12 residues. With 0 bases removed from V and 7 bases from J, the gap between germline ends came to 6 bases. Germline CDR1 reads SGHVS; CDR2 reads FNYEAQ. TCRdb passed the RT-PCR reads through MiXCR, listing each CDR3 protein once. The repertoire holds about 1,300 distinct CDR3 sequences, over 5% seen once, with roughly 11% in the top ten. Sequencing was performed on T cells from blood (PBMCs), unsorted or a sorted subset (not recorded which), taken before or after yellow fever vaccination (not recorded which). V gene TRBV7-6 combines with J gene TRBJ1-1; TRBD1 is a possible D gene (5 bases). The sequence came from a young woman who received the yellow fever vaccine. The CDR3 spells CASSLAGDEAFF. The CDR3, as DNA: TGTGCCAGCAGCTTAGCGGGGGATGAAGCTTTCTTT.